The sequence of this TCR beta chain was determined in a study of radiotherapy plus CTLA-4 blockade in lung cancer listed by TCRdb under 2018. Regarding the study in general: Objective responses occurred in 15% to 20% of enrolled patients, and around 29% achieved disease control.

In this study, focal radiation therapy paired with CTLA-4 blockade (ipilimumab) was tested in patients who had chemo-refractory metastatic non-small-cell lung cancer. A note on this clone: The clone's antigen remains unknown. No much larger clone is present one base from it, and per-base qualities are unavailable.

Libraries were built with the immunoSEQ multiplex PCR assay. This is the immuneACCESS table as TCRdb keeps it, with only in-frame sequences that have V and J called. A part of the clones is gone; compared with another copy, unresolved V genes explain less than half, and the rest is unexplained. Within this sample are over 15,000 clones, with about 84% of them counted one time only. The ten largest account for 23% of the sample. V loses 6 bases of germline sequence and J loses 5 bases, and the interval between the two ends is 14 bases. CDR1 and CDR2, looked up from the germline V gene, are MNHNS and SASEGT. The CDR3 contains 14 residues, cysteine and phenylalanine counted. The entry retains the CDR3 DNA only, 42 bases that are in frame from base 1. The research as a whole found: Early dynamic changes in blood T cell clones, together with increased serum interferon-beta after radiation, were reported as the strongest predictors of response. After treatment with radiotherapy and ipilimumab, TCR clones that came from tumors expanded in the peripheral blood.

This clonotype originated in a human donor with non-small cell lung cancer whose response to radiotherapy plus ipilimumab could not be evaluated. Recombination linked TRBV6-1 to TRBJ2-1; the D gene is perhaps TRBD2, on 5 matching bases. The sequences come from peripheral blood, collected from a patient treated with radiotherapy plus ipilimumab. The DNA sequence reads TGTGCCAGCAGGGTCGGGGTCAACGACAATGAGCAGTTCTTC. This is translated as CASRVGVNDNEQFF.